A single sample gave rise to the 24 T cell receptor beta chains below, sequenced in a study of T cells in Graves' hyperthyroidism and ophthalmopathy. TCR beta CDR3 regions were amplified from RNA. Primed by the HTBI set, a first-round RT-PCR was run on the TCR CDR3. MiXCR was run by TCRdb on the multiplex PCR reads, yielding one entry per CDR3 protein. The sample yields 500,000 to 600,000 distinct CDR3 sequences, around 46% seen once. Input material: peripheral blood or thyroid tissue (not recorded which). The receptor set was obtained from a woman between 18 and 29 years old with Graves' hyperthyroidism.

This chain uses TRBV2 with TRBJ2-5; 9 bases map to TRBD1. The CDR3 is made up of 13 amino acids. Germline trimming cut 6 bases from V and 7 bases from J; bases unmatched to any gene: 6. CDR1 is SNHLY and CDR2 is FYNNEI in the germline V gene. The CDR3 DNA sequence: TGTGCCAGCAGCTTATGGGGACAGGGGACCCAGTACTTC. It translates to CASSLWGQGTQYF.

There are many counts of this clonotype. The chain joins TRBV7-8 to TRBJ2-7, with D unresolved. The CDR3 is 13 amino acids. Per germline, CDR1 SGHVS and CDR2 FQNEAQ. V lost 6 bases, J lost 1 base, and 10 bases lay in between. CDR3 loop: CASRMALSYEQYF. The DNA of the CDR3 is TGTGCCAGCAGGATGGCTCTTTCCTACGAGCAGTACTTC.

This clonotype appeared many times. V usage is TRBV20-1 and J usage is TRBJ1-1; D is possibly TRBD1 (5 bases). The CDR3 has 13 amino acids. Germline V gene data show CDR1 as DFQATT and CDR2 as SNEGSKA (reference sequence). Trimming took off 3 bases at V and 0 bases at J, with 8 bases between the two ends. The CDR3: CSARRQLNTEAFF. CDR3 DNA: TGCAGTGCTAGGAGACAGTTGAACACTGAAGCTTTCTTT.

The rearrangement uses TRBV5-1 and TRBJ1-2, with 8 positions matching TRBD1. This CDR3 has 13 residues. Looked up from germline, CDR1 is SGHRS and CDR2 is YFSETQ. The trim removed 1 base at V and 6 bases at J, leaving 2 bases unmatched. The CDR3 loop reads CASSLQTGDGYTF. CDR3 bases: TGCGCCAGCAGCTTGCAGACAGGGGATGGCTACACCTTC.

The sample holds many counts of this clonotype. CDR3 sequence reads: CASSARTSGYQETQYF. The CDR3 nucleotides read TGTGCCAGCAGCGCGCGGACTAGCGGGTACCAAGAGACCCAGTACTTC. This sequence joins TRBV7-6 and TRBJ2-5, with 11 bases aligning to TRBD2. The V gene's germline CDR1 is SGHVS and CDR2 FNYEAQ. The CDR3 contains 16 residues. V dropped 5 bases and J dropped 0; count of bases not matched to a gene: 5.

This clonotype was detected many times. The chain carries TRBV7-9 and TRBJ2-7, with TRBD2 as a possible D gene (5 bases). The CDR3 is 13 amino acids. Trimming cost V 4 bases and J 3 bases, with 10 bases left between them. Germline V gene sequence: CDR1 SEHNR, CDR2 FQNEAQ (reference sequence). The CDR3 DNA sequence: TGTGCCAGCAGCTCCGGACTGAACTACGAGCAGTACTTC. Amino acids: CASSSGLNYEQYF.

V and J are TRBV7-9 and TRBJ2-5; TRBD1 matches 7 bases. CDR1 and CDR2 (germline): SEHNR, FQNEAQ (reference sequence). The V and J ends lost 0 bases and 3 bases, in that order; junction bases with no gene match: 7. The CDR3 runs to 16 residues. This CDR3 is CASSLALQGRKETQYF. DNA of the CDR3: TGTGCCAGCAGCTTAGCTTTACAGGGGCGGAAAGAGACCCAGTACTTC.

This clonotype was seen repeatedly, ten times or more. The V and J genes are TRBV12-5 and TRBJ1-5, with D tentatively TRBD1 (6 bases). The CDR3 has 12 residues. Deletions cut 6 bases from V and 6 bases from J, with 9 bases between. Germline lookup yields CDR1 LGHNT and CDR2 FRNRAP. Here the CDR3 reads CASGQGGQPQHF. The DNA for the CDR3 is TGTGCTAGTGGACAGGGTGGTCAGCCCCAGCATTTT.

This chain joins TRBV7-3 and TRBJ2-7, with 9 nucleotides matching TRBD1. After removal of 6 bases from V and 6 bases from J, the junction contained 6 bases not matched to a gene. The CDR3 sequence is 13 residues long. In germline, CDR1 is SGHTA, CDR2 FQGTGA. The CDR3 region has the DNA TGTGCCAGCAGACGAACGACAGGGGGCGAGCAGTACTTC. Translation: CASRRTTGGEQYF.

The DNA of the CDR3 is TGCGCCAGCAGAGAGACTAGCGGGAGCTACGAGCAGTACTTC. Its protein is CASRETSGSYEQYF. The rearrangement uses TRBV10-2 and TRBJ2-7; 12 nucleotides align to TRBD2. This CDR3 has 14 residues. Per germline, CDR1 WSHSY and CDR2 SAAADI. V gave up 6 bases and J gave up 3 bases; unmatched junction bases: 3.

The sample holds many counts of this clonotype. CDR3 sequence (DNA): TGTGCCAGTAGGACCCGGGGGGCAGGTGAAAAACTGTTTTTT. Its protein is CASRTRGAGEKLFF. The V call is TRBV19, the J call TRBJ1-4; D perhaps matches TRBD1 (6 bases). V was trimmed by 6 bases and J by 7 bases, leaving 15 bases between them. Germline CDR1 and CDR2: LNHDA and SQIVND (reference sequence). This CDR3 comprises 14 residues.

Notes on this clonotype: Just one base apart from a much larger clone, this may be a read error. The rearrangement uses TRBV29-1 and TRBJ1-5, with 7 bases aligning to TRBD1. Germline V CDR1 and CDR2: SQVTM, ANQGSEA. J lost 11 bases, V lost 7 bases, and 11 bases had no gene match. The CDR3 runs to 12 residues. CDR3 DNA: TGCAGCGCCACGACAGGGACCCAGTCCCAGCATTTT. Its translation is CSATTGTQSQHF.

This clonotype was recorded many times. The chain recombines TRBV5-6 with TRBJ2-7; 7 positions agree with TRBD1. Per the germline V gene, CDR1 is SGHDT and CDR2 is YYEEEE. V dropped 4 bases and J dropped 1; count of bases not matched to a gene: 5. The CDR3 has 14 amino acids. The chain's CDR3 is CASSVRDSSYEQYF. CDR3 DNA: TGTGCCAGCAGCGTCCGGGACAGTTCCTACGAGCAGTACTTC.

This clonotype came up a few times. V usage is TRBV2 and J usage is TRBJ2-3, with TRBD2 identical over 11 bases. Germline V gene data show CDR1 as SNHLY and CDR2 as FYNNEI. With V trimmed by 7 bases and J by 2 bases, 5 bases remained unmatched. This CDR3 comprises 15 residues. The CDR3 bases are TGTGCCAGCAATCTAGCGGGAGGCCCCACAGATACGCAGTATTTT. It specifies CASNLAGGPTDTQYF.

This clonotype was recorded at least ten times. V is TRBV7-2 and J is TRBJ2-7; perhaps TRBD2 as D (5 bases). The CDR3 runs to 16 residues. Trimming cost V 3 bases and J 3 bases, with 18 bases left between them. Per the germline V gene, CDR1 is SGHTA and CDR2 is FQGNSA. CDR3: CASSFLASMGGYEQYF. The CDR3, as DNA: TGTGCCAGCAGCTTCTTAGCGTCGATGGGCGGCTACGAGCAGTACTTC. Together with reference TRBV7-2 and TRBJ2-7, the CDR3 gives the full variable domain: GAGVSQSPSNKVTEKGKDVELRCDPISGHTALYWYRQSLGQGLEFLIYFQGNSAPDKSGLPSDRFSAERTGGSVSTLTIQRTQQEDSAVYLCASSFLASMGGYEQYFGPGTRLTVT.

This rearrangement joins TRBV7-9 to TRBJ1-5; D is possibly TRBD1 (5 bases). Trimming stripped 5 bases from V and 5 bases from J, with 10 bases between. The germline V gene has CDR1 SEHNR and CDR2 FQNEAQ (reference sequence). There are 13 residues in the CDR3. CDR3 nucleotide sequence: TGTGCCAGCAGCCCCCGGACATATCAGCCCCAGCATTTT. Residues: CASSPRTYQPQHF.

The J gene is TRBJ2-1, the V gene TRBV20-1; D is unresolved. Germline CDR1 and CDR2: DFQATT and SNEGSKA (reference sequence). This CDR3 spans 12 amino acids. V lost 3 bases and J lost 2, with 5 bases in between. For the CDR3, the DNA is TGCAGTGCTAGTGGAGCCTACAATGAGCAGTTCTTC. It translates to CSASGAYNEQFF.

This clonotype was observed at least ten times. The chain is built from TRBV15 and TRBJ2-7; 11 positions match TRBD1. Unmatched junction bases numbered 2, after V lost 2 bases and J lost 2 bases. The germline CDR1 and CDR2 sequences are LNHNV and YYDKDF (reference sequence). This CDR3 has 15 amino acids. In nucleotides, the CDR3 is TGTGCCACCAGCAGACCGGGACAGGGGGCCTACGAGCAGTACTTC. Its protein is CATSRPGQGAYEQYF.

This clonotype was recorded many times. This rearrangement joins TRBV6-6 to TRBJ2-7; 10 positions match TRBD2. V gave up 5 bases and J gave up 6 bases; unmatched junction bases: 10. Germline CDR1 reads MNHNY; CDR2 reads SVGAGI (reference sequence). The CDR3 runs 15 residues. In DNA, the CDR3 is TGTGCCAGCAGTGTGTTTGGGACTAGCGTCGTCGAGCAGTACTTC. It is translated as CASSVFGTSVVEQYF.

The chain carries TRBV5-1 and TRBJ2-3; TRBD1 might be the D (5 bases). The CDR3 length is 15 residues. Trimming pared 3 bases from V and 2 bases from J, leaving 13 bases between. CDR1 is SGHRS and CDR2 is YFSETQ in the germline V gene. CDR3 sequence reads: CASSWNQGYTDTQYF. The CDR3 DNA reads TGCGCCAGCAGCTGGAATCAGGGATACACAGATACGCAGTATTTT.

This chain connects TRBV20-1 to TRBJ2-7; TRBD1 or TRBD2 may be the D gene (5 bases each). V was shortened by 0 bases and J by 0 bases, with 12 bases between the two germline ends. The CDR3 length is 15 residues. Looked up from germline, CDR1 is DFQATT and CDR2 is SNEGSKA (reference sequence). CDR3 nucleotide sequence: TGCAGTGCTAGAGAGGGACCGGGCTTCTCCTACGAGCAGTACTTC. Its translation: CSAREGPGFSYEQYF.

This clonotype was seen at least ten times. The rearrangement links TRBV6-5 to TRBJ1-1; D ambiguous. Per germline, CDR1 MNHEY and CDR2 SVGAGI. Trimming shortened V by 6 bases and J by 0 bases, and 11 bases separated the two germline ends. This CDR3 comprises 14 residues. The CDR3 spells CASREGLMNTEAFF. The CDR3 DNA reads TGTGCCAGCAGGGAGGGCCTCATGAACACTGAAGCTTTCTTT.

Many counts were recorded for this clonotype. This chain joins TRBV27 and TRBJ1-5; D is ambiguous. CDR1 is MNHEY, CDR2 SMNVEV, per germline (reference sequence). This CDR3 contains 13 residues. The V end lost 1 base, the J end lost 5 bases, and 6 bases lay between the germline ends. The CDR3 nucleotides read TGTGCCAGCAGTTTATGGTGGGATCAGCCCCAGCATTTT. Its translation is CASSLWWDQPQHF.

This clonotype was recorded only once. CDR3 residues: CASSLRVTDTQYF. CDR3 bases: TGCGCCAGCAGCTTGAGAGTGACAGATACGCAGTATTTT. The chain carries TRBV5-1 and TRBJ2-3; D is unclear. This CDR3 is built from 13 residues. Between the trimmed V and J ends, which lost 1 base and 3 bases, there was a span of 6 bases. The germline CDR1 and CDR2 sequences are SGHRS and YFSETQ.